This T cell receptor beta chain stems from a study of identical twins. Overall study results and limits: Shared out-of-frame alpha sequences (those common to twins) showed excess low generation probability.

V shed 0 bases and J shed 1 base, with 9 bases lying between them. CDR1 is SGHRS and CDR2 is YFSETQ in the germline V gene. The CDR3 spans 15 residues. This clonotype was found a few times. What it binds is not known. A single record per CDR3 protein comes from TCRdb applying MiXCR to the 5' RACE reads. The data show 200,000 to 250,000 distinct CDR3 sequences, approximately 11% seen once. These records were also assigned to another study, of yellow fever vaccine responses in identical twins.

This sequence joins TRBV5-1 and TRBJ2-3; D perhaps matches TRBD2 (7 bases). This TCR was recovered from a young woman in good health. The material sequenced was memory (CD45RO+) T cells sorted from blood. The CDR3 region is CASSLVGGRTDTQYF. The CDR3 bases are TGCGCCAGCAGCTTGGTGGGGGGGCGCACAGATACGCAGTATTTT. The entire variable domain, with the rest obtained from reference TRBV5-1 and TRBJ2-3, is as follows: KAGVTQTPRYLIKTRGQQVTLSCSPISGHRSVSWYQQTPGQGLQFLFEYFSETQRNKGNFPGRFSGRQFSNSRSEMNVSTLELGDSALYLCASSLVGGRTDTQYFGPGTRLTVL.